This TCR beta chain stems from a study of T cells in Graves' hyperthyroidism and ophthalmopathy. Findings of the study overall: Stable hyperthyroidism was separated from ophthalmopathy by a model based on 13 V-J features.

Ophthalmopathy in the patients scored at least 3 on Clinical Activity Score and at least 4 on NOSPECS grade, lasting under 3 months. On the basis of clinical symptoms, serum thyroxine and TRAb, thyroid ultrasound and orbital computed tomography, diagnoses were made. Amplified regions were TCR beta CDR3 sequences from RNA transcripts. The HTBI primer set was used in a first-round RT-PCR of the TCR CDR3. TCRdb re-derived calls from the multiplex PCR reads in MiXCR, one entry per CDR3 protein. The repertoire holds hundreds of thousands of distinct CDR3 sequences, with about 14% as singletons. This CDR3 has 14 residues. Germline V gene data show CDR1 as MDHEN and CDR2 as SYDVKM. V was trimmed by 5 bases and J by 0 bases, leaving 8 bases between them. On this clonotype: What it binds is unknown.

The sample comprised blood. The chain uses TRBV28 and TRBJ1-3; D ambiguous. The receptor was isolated from a woman between 50 and 59 years old with Graves' ophthalmopathy. The CDR3 loop is CASSRGSSGNTIYF. CDR3 DNA: TGTGCCAGCAGTCGAGGGAGCTCTGGAAACACCATATATTTT.